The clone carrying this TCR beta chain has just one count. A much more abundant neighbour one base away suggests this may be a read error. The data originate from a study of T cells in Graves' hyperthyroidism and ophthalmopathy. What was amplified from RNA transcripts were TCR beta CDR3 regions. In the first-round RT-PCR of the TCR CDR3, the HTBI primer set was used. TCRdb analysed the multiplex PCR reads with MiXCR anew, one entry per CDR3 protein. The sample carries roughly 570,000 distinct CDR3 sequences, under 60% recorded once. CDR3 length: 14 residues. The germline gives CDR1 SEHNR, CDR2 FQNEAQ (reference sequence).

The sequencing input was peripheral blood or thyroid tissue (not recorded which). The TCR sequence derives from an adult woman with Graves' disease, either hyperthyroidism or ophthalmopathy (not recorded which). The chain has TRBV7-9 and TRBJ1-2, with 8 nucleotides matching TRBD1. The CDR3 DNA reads TGTGCCAGCGGCTTGGCAGGGGGCACGGCAAGCTACACCTTC. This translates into CASGLAGGTASYTF.